This paragraph reports one T cell receptor beta chain. Its antigen has not been determined. One base away there is no much larger clone; base qualities are not given. The immunoSEQ Assay, a bias-controlled multiplex PCR, was used to amplify TCRbeta CDR3 regions from genomic DNA. Concerning the study's data processing: Nucleated cell counts per sample were estimated from amplification of reference gene primers within the assay. Sequence reads were collapsed and filtered to measure the absolute abundance of every unique TCRbeta CDR3 rearrangement. For each sample, productive Simpson clonality was calculated as the square root of Simpson's diversity index over productive rearrangements. This immuneACCESS table, as held by TCRdb, lists in-frame sequences with V and J called but not all clones. Of the missing ones, under half trace to an unresolved V gene in checked studies; the others have no known cause. Clone size and the V and J calls come from that table; the DNA yielded D and trimming. This sample has under 150,000 clones in its table, and roughly four fifths of those were observed once. The ten largest clonotypes hold 5.5% to 7% of the sample.

Reading from cysteine to phenylalanine, the CDR3 counts 16 amino acids. CDR3 DNA is the only sequence kept; it has 48 bases, read in frame from the first base. V has 1 base trimmed and J has 2 bases trimmed; junction bases matching no gene number 5. As encoded in the germline V gene, CDR1 is LGHNA while CDR2 is YNFKEQ. This record comes from a study of blood T cell repertoires in COVID-19 (TCRdb year 2020). The study in broad terms: Samples from collaborators originated in the United States, Italy and Spain and spanned both the acute and convalescent phases of COVID-19. The prospective study material was composed of cDNA or gDNA derived from T cells, B-cell-depleted T cells, or PBMCs. The dataset comprised deeply sampled blood TCRbeta repertoires from subjects exposed to, actively infected with, or recovered from COVID-19. The repertoires were released in a freely available public database intended as a resource for research on the immune response to SARS-CoV-2. Samples were obtained from the ongoing ImmuneRACE study (first 160 participants) and from 1,254 subjects provided by 6 global collaborators. The sample metadata nearly always contained a de-identified subject ID, COVID-19 status, age in years and sex. Where available, HLA class I and class II types were obtained from metadata supplied by the sample provider rather than from assay-based typing.

Each collaborating institution followed its own protocols to collect whole blood in K2EDTA tubes. For TCRbeta analysis, collaborators shipped samples in one of three forms: frozen whole blood, isolated PBMCs, or DNA extracted from either of those sample types. General findings and caveats noted by the study authors: The amount of clinical and demographic metadata varied by source and participant and was provided uncurated.

The source material was peripheral blood. The sequence came from a human donor in a cohort sampled during active COVID-19. This receptor chain uses TRBV4-2 and TRBJ2-7, with 10 bases aligning to TRBD1. The DNA reads TGTGCCAGCAGCCAAGGACAGGGGGCGCCCACCTACGAGCAGTACTTC. It codes for CASSQGQGAPTYEQYF.